What follows are 27 T cell receptor beta chains derived from one specimen sequenced in a study of OX40 agonist ivuxolimab in advanced cancers. Some clones are missing from TCRdb's copy, which holds only in-frame ones; the method was immunoSEQ multiplex PCR. The profile shows roughly 40,000 clones, roughly 78% of them singletons. The sequencing here drew on CD4+ or CD8+ T cells sorted from blood, taken in a trial of the OX40 agonist ivuxolimab. The receptors derive from an adult with an advanced solid tumor such as melanoma, head and neck, liver or kidney cancer.

The chain recombines TRBV9 with TRBJ2-2, with D perhaps TRBD1 (6 bases). Germline CDR1 reads SGDLS; CDR2 reads YYNGEE. Deletions cut 0 bases from V and 7 bases from J, with 13 bases between. The CDR3 has 15 residues. Written as DNA, the CDR3 is TGTGCCAGCAGCGTAGATGGGACACTCGACGGGGAGCTGTTTTTT. It is translated as CASSVDGTLDGELFF.

V usage is TRBV19 and J usage is TRBJ2-5; 13 bases agree with TRBD2. The germline V gene has CDR1 LNHDA and CDR2 SQIVND (reference sequence). The V segment lost 6 bases and the J segment 5 bases; nucleotides outside the gene matches: 6. The CDR3 runs 15 residues. CDR3 nucleotide sequence: TGTGCCAGTAGAACTAGCGGGAGGGCAGGGGAGACCCAGTACTTC. Amino acid sequence: CASRTSGRAGETQYF.

This clone showed up just once. This chain joins TRBV6-1 and TRBJ2-1, with TRBD2 as a possible D gene (5 bases). V gave up 6 bases and J gave up 9 bases, with 12 bases separating them. CDR3 length: 12 amino acids. CDR1 MNHNS and CDR2 SASEGT come from the germline V gene. The CDR3: CASRDSVREQFF. The CDR3 region has the DNA TGTGCCAGCAGAGATAGCGTGCGTGAGCAGTTCTTC.

This clone has a handful of counts. The chain has TRBV5-6 and TRBJ2-1; D possibly matches TRBD1 or TRBD2 (6 bases each). The CDR3 loop spans 16 amino acids. V was clipped by 1 base and J by 1 base, with 12 bases between them. The germline CDR1 and CDR2 sequences are SGHDT and YYEEEE. CDR3 nucleotide sequence: TGTGCCAGCAGCTTGACGGGGGCGTTTTCCTACAATGAGCAGTTCTTC. Its protein is CASSLTGAFSYNEQFF.

This clone was counted a few times. This chain uses TRBV2 with TRBJ2-1; 9 nucleotides line up with TRBD2. The CDR3 is 15 amino acids. The V gene end was trimmed by 5 bases and the J gene end by 5 bases; junction bases not matched to a gene: 7. Germline CDR1 SNHLY, CDR2 FYNNEI. In nucleotides, the CDR3 is TGTGCCAGCAGTAACTTAGCGGGGGCCAACAATGAGCAGTTCTTC. Its protein is CASSNLAGANNEQFF.

This clone was counted only a few times. The chain has TRBV28 and TRBJ1-6; the D gene is possibly TRBD1 (6 bases). The CDR3 runs 14 residues. The germline V gene has CDR1 MDHEN and CDR2 SYDVKM. The germline V and J ends were trimmed by 6 bases and 9 bases, with 15 bases remaining between them. As DNA, the CDR3 is TGTGCCAGCAGCGACACCAGGGGACGTTCACCCCTCCACTTT. Protein product: CASSDTRGRSPLHF.

The chain employs TRBV29-1 and TRBJ2-1; D is unresolved. Germline V CDR1 and CDR2: SQVTM, ANQGSEA. Trimming removed 5 bases from V and 5 bases from J, with 13 bases in between. The CDR3 is 13 amino acids. The CDR3 sequence is CSVNKDHDNEQFF. The CDR3, as DNA: TGCAGCGTTAACAAGGACCATGACAATGAGCAGTTCTTC.

The chain couples TRBV10-2 to TRBJ2-3; D may be TRBD1 (6 bases). Per the germline V gene, CDR1 is WSHSY and CDR2 is SAAADI. Trimming removed 7 bases from V and 2 bases from J, with 10 bases in between. This CDR3 spans 13 amino acids. The CDR3 protein is CASMQGHTDTQYF. The CDR3 DNA sequence: TGCGCCAGCATGCAGGGACACACAGATACGCAGTATTTT.

This clone occurred a few times. The J gene is TRBJ1-4, the V gene TRBV28; maybe TRBD1 (6 bases). Germline lookup yields CDR1 MDHEN and CDR2 SYDVKM. The V end was cut by 3 bases, the J end by 2 bases, with 16 bases between. This CDR3 comprises 17 residues. CDR3 loop: CASSFSSRGNTNEKLFF. The CDR3 bases are TGTGCCAGCAGTTTTTCTAGCAGGGGTAACACTAATGAAAAACTGTTTTTT.

This clone was seen just once. The genes are TRBV7-9 and TRBJ2-5; D may be TRBD1 or TRBD2 (5 bases each). The V and J ends lost 1 base and 1 base respectively, with 13 bases between them. This CDR3 is built from 16 residues. CDR1 and CDR2 (germline): SEHNR, FQNEAQ (reference sequence). CDR3 sequence: CASSLDGTGSQETQYF. For the CDR3, the DNA is TGTGCCAGCAGCTTAGACGGGACGGGCTCCCAAGAGACCCAGTACTTC. Full variable domain (rest looked up from reference TRBV7-9 and TRBJ2-5): DTGVSQNPRHKITKRGQNVTFRCDPISEHNRLYWYRQTLGQGPEFLTYFQNEAQLEKSRLLSDRFSAERPKGSFSTLEIQRTEQGDSAMYLCASSLDGTGSQETQYFGPGTRLLVL.

The genes are TRBV10-3 and TRBJ1-6; 7 nucleotides match TRBD1. V gave up 6 bases and J gave up 6 bases; unmatched junction bases: 5. Germline CDR1 ENHRY, CDR2 SYGVKD. CDR3 length: 14 residues. CDR3 sequence (DNA): TGTGCCATCAGCCAGGGACAGTTTAATTCACCCCTCCACTTT. Protein: CAISQGQFNSPLHF.

This sequence joins TRBV21-1 and TRBJ1-5; the table's D gene call, TRBD1, was not cross checked with the DNA. TRBV21-1 is annotated as a pseudogene. CDR3 length: 19 amino acids. In DNA form, the CDR3 reads TGTGCCAGCAGCAAAGCGCCCCGGACAGGCTATCATAGCAATCAGCCCCAGCATTTT. It translates to CASSKAPRTGYHSNQPQHF.

The rearrangement uses TRBV7-2 and TRBJ2-2; a possible D gene is TRBD2 (5 bases). The CDR3 totals 14 residues. Trimming pared 5 bases from V and 2 bases from J, leaving 9 bases between. Looked up from germline, CDR1 is SGHTA and CDR2 is FQGNSA. CDR3 protein: CASSIRLNTGELFF. The CDR3 DNA sequence: TGTGCCAGCAGCATAAGACTAAACACCGGGGAGCTGTTTTTT.

The CDR3 DNA follows: TGTGCCAGCGGATCCCGGGACAGGGTGGGCTATGGCTACACCTTC. Protein sequence: CASGSRDRVGYGYTF. V is TRBV27 and J is TRBJ1-2, with 9 bases that match TRBD1. Germline CDR1 and CDR2: MNHEY and SMNVEV (reference sequence). V lost 8 bases to trimming and J lost 4 bases; unmatched junction nucleotides: 11. The CDR3 length is 15 residues.

This clone was observed a single time. This chain connects TRBV10-3 to TRBJ1-2, with 8 bases aligning to TRBD1. CDR3 length: 13 amino acids. Per the germline V gene, CDR1 is ENHRY and CDR2 is SYGVKD. Trimming at V came to 8 bases and at J to 8 bases, leaving 10 bases not matched to a gene. CDR3 sequence: CAIAGQGAWGYTF. As DNA, the CDR3 is TGTGCCATCGCGGGCCAGGGGGCTTGGGGCTACACCTTC.

In its sample, this clone was seen a few times. The genes are TRBV7-9 and TRBJ2-3; TRBD2 might be the D (5 bases). Germline lookup yields CDR1 SEHNR and CDR2 FQNEAQ (reference sequence). This CDR3 spans 16 amino acids. The V gene lost 3 bases and the J gene lost 4 bases, with 17 bases spanning the gap. The CDR3 DNA reads as TGTGCCAGCAGCTTGGCGGTTGACCCGGAGGCAGATACGCAGTATTTT. Encoded protein: CASSLAVDPEADTQYF.

Only one count was recorded for this clone. The chain carries TRBV7-2 and TRBJ2-2; D is perhaps TRBD1 or TRBD2 (7 bases each). The CDR3 contains 15 residues. Germline CDR1 and CDR2: SGHTA and FQGNSA. V shed 3 bases and J shed 3 bases, with 11 bases lying between them. The CDR3 bases are TGTGCCAGCAGCTTCCAGGGGGGGGACACCGGGGAGCTGTTTTTT. It specifies CASSFQGGDTGELFF.

The rearrangement uses TRBV9 and TRBJ1-4, with D unclear. The V end was cut by 0 bases, the J end by 10 bases, with 16 bases between. The CDR3 loop spans 15 amino acids. The germline V gene encodes CDR1 SGDLS and CDR2 YYNGEE. In DNA form, the CDR3 reads TGTGCCAGCAGCGTAGGTAATATGGCTCCAGGAAAACTGTTTTTT. This translates into CASSVGNMAPGKLFF.

This chain joins TRBV5-4 and TRBJ2-7; 7 positions agree with TRBD1. Losses at the gene ends were 4 bases for V and 7 bases for J; bases not matched to a gene: 11. Germline V gene lookup returns CDR1 SGHNT and CDR2 YYREEE (reference sequence). The CDR3 spans 14 residues. The CDR3 loop reads CASSLRDRPTEQYF. The CDR3 DNA reads TGTGCCAGCAGCCTCCGGGACAGACCTACTGAGCAGTACTTC.

The genes are TRBV2 and TRBJ2-7, with no clear D. Between the trimmed V and J ends, which lost 6 bases and 3 bases, there was a span of 9 bases. Germline lookup yields CDR1 SNHLY and CDR2 FYNNEI. The CDR3 totals 12 residues. The CDR3 DNA reads TGTGCCAGCAGGCCCCACCTCTACGAGCAGTACTTC. This encodes CASRPHLYEQYF.

This chain connects TRBV5-4 to TRBJ2-5; 8 bases match TRBD2. CDR1 and CDR2 from the germline V gene are SGHNT and YYREEE (reference sequence). This CDR3 contains 16 residues. After removal of 4 bases from V and 2 bases from J, the junction contained 10 bases not matched to a gene. The CDR3 spells CASSPAGGARQETQYF. CDR3 DNA: TGTGCCAGCAGCCCGGCCGGGGGGGCGAGGCAAGAGACCCAGTACTTC.

CDR3 DNA sequence: TGTGCCAGCAGCTTGGCTACCACACGGGGGGTGGGTTTCTACGAGCAGTACTTC. This encodes CASSLATTRGVGFYEQYF. The V call is TRBV11-2, the J call TRBJ2-7, with TRBD2 identical over 7 bases. V lost 3 bases to trimming and J lost 3 bases; unmatched junction nucleotides: 17. CDR3 size: 18 residues. Germline V gene sequence: CDR1 SGHAT, CDR2 FQNNGV.

The genes are TRBV19 and TRBJ1-5, with 7 bases aligning to TRBD1. With 10 bases clipped from V and 7 bases from J, the junction kept 10 bases outside the gene matches. Germline CDR1 is LNHDA and CDR2 is SQIVND (reference sequence). The CDR3 is made up of 13 amino acids. The CDR3 bases are TGTGCCACCAATGACAGGGAGGTACAGCCCCAGCATTTT. This codes for CATNDREVQPQHF. The full variable domain, its missing parts supplied by reference TRBV19 and TRBJ1-5, is DGGITQSPKYLFRKEGQNVTLSCEQNLNHDAMYWYRQDPGQGLRLIYYSQIVNDFQKGDIAEGYSVSREKKESFPLTVTSAQKNPTAFYLCATNDREVQPQHFGDGTRLSIL.

This clone was recorded a few times. J is TRBJ2-7 and V is TRBV6-1; D unclear. The germline V gene encodes CDR1 MNHNS and CDR2 SASEGT. Trimming pared 1 base from V and 0 bases from J, leaving 4 bases between. The CDR3 is made up of 13 amino acids. The CDR3 sequence: CASSEVYSYEQYF. The CDR3 DNA reads TGTGCCAGCAGTGAAGTGTACTCCTACGAGCAGTACTTC.

Only a few counts were recorded for this clone. J is TRBJ2-1 and V is TRBV19; D remains unclear. The CDR3 is made up of 13 amino acids. The V and J ends lost 6 bases and 5 bases respectively, with 11 bases between them. Looked up from germline, CDR1 is LNHDA and CDR2 is SQIVND (reference sequence). CDR3 in DNA: TGTGCCAGTAGCCCTGGGAATAACAATGAGCAGTTCTTC. Its protein is CASSPGNNNEQFF.

The rearrangement joins TRBV2 to TRBJ2-2, with D perhaps matching TRBD2 (6 bases). CDR3 length equals 15 residues. The ends were cut back, 2 bases at V and 3 bases at J, with 10 bases in the middle. Germline assignment: CDR1 SNHLY and CDR2 FYNNEI. The CDR3 reads CASSETGVDTGELFF. As DNA, the CDR3 is TGTGCCAGCAGTGAAACGGGAGTGGACACCGGGGAGCTGTTTTTT.

This clone has more than one count but fewer than ten. The chain links TRBV5-1 to TRBJ2-7, with 7 positions matching TRBD1. Germline-derived CDR1 and CDR2 are SGHRS and YFSETQ. The CDR3 runs to 16 residues. The V gene end was trimmed by 0 bases and the J gene end by 6 bases; junction bases not matched to a gene: 12. CDR3 in amino acids: CASSLDTGTEPSEQYF. CDR3 nucleotides: TGCGCCAGCAGCTTGGATACCGGGACAGAGCCGTCCGAGCAGTACTTC.